The source of this T cell receptor beta chain is a study of T-cell memory formation after mild COVID-19. The germline CDR1 and CDR2 sequences are DFQATT and SNEGSKA (reference sequence). J was trimmed by 12 bases and V by 6 bases; bases with no gene match: 11. The CDR3 extends over 14 amino acids. General study points: There was no confirmation that second-wave clones peaking on day 37 were SARS-CoV-2 specific. The study found balanced CD4/CD8 in clones contracting day 15 to 85 and a CD4+ lean in later expanders. Pre-infection memory contained some responding clones, which suggested that cross-reactive memory had joined.

Constant-segment primers were used for 5'RACE, and the resulting TCR alpha and TCR beta cDNA libraries carried sample barcodes and UMIs. TCRdb re-called the 5' RACE reads through MiXCR, storing one row per CDR3 protein. The repertoire holds approximately 350,000 distinct CDR3 sequences, under 15% seen once, with 20% to 25% in the top ten. This clonotype was counted between two and nine times. Its antigen is unknown. The chain employs TRBV20-1 and TRBJ1-6; the match to TRBD1 covers 10 bases. This clonotype was obtained from a man between 18 and 35 years old who had mild COVID-19 (a few samples of this study predate the infection). Cell type and time point are not known. The sequenced sample consisted of PBMCs or a T cell subset sorted from them (not recorded which). The CDR3: CSAPGQGSVLPLHF. The CDR3 bases are TGCAGTGCACCGGGACAGGGGTCGGTTTTACCCCTCCACTTT.